This passage covers 22 T cell receptor beta chains from one sample sequenced in a study of blood T cells in healthy people across ages. The second PCR ran roughly 6 to 12 cycles with a sample-barcoded 5' primer and J-beta primers. Using its own MiXCR run on the 5' RACE reads, TCRdb lists one record per CDR3 protein. This table holds about 690,000 distinct CDR3 sequences, over 40% found once. The sequenced sample was blood. These receptors originate from a man at least 80 years old in good health.

The chain uses TRBV12-5 and TRBJ1-2, with D hard to call. The CDR3 loop spans 14 amino acids. CDR1 is LGHNT and CDR2 is FRNRAP in the germline V gene. Trimming took off 4 bases at V and 1 base at J, with 10 bases between the two ends. As DNA, the CDR3 is TGTGCTAGTGGTTCGGGAGTCCTTAACTATGGCTACACCTTC. As protein: CASGSGVLNYGYTF.

The V call is TRBV7-2, the J call TRBJ2-3; tentatively, D is TRBD1 (6 bases). This CDR3 region has 16 residues. With 2 bases removed from V and 0 bases from J, the gap between germline ends came to 12 bases. CDR1 is SGHTA, CDR2 FQGNSA, per germline. The CDR3 loop reads CASSLLPGASTDTQYF. The CDR3 nucleotides read TGTGCCAGCAGCTTATTGCCAGGGGCTAGCACAGATACGCAGTATTTT.

The chain links TRBV7-2 to TRBJ2-7; D gene uncertain. V was clipped by 2 bases and J by 3 bases, with 11 bases between them. Germline V gene lookup returns CDR1 SGHTA and CDR2 FQGNSA. This CDR3 region has 14 residues. CDR3 in amino acids: CASSLREGGYEQYF. The CDR3 region has the DNA TGTGCCAGCAGCTTAAGGGAAGGTGGCTACGAGCAGTACTTC.

The chain joins TRBV11-1 to TRBJ2-1, with a possible D match to TRBD1 (5 bases). The CDR3 contains 16 residues. V gave up 5 bases and J gave up 7 bases, with 21 bases separating them. Germline CDR1 SGHAT, CDR2 FQDESV (reference sequence). The CDR3 DNA reads as TGTGCCAGCAGCCCCCTCACAGGAACCGAGTGGAATGAGCAGTTCTTC. Protein: CASSPLTGTEWNEQFF.

This clonotype was seen once. V gene TRBV9 combines with J gene TRBJ2-2; 8 bases match TRBD1. Germline V gene sequence: CDR1 SGDLS, CDR2 YYNGEE. V shed 2 bases, J shed 6 bases, and the junction held 9 bases outside the gene matches. This CDR3 is built from 16 residues. For the CDR3, the DNA is TGTGCCAGCAGCGTCCACGACAGGGGCGAAGCCGGGGAGCTGTTTTTT. This encodes CASSVHDRGEAGELFF. The full variable domain, rest sourced from reference TRBV9 and TRBJ2-2, is DSGVTQTPKHLITATGQRVTLRCSPRSGDLSVYWYQQSLDQGLQFLIQYYNGEERAKGNILERFSAQQFPDLHSELNLSSLELGDSALYFCASSVHDRGEAGELFFGEGSRLTVL.

This clonotype appeared a few times. The CDR3 DNA reads as TGTGCCAGCAGCGTAGTCCCCTCCGTGGCAGCGGGAGTTAATGAGCAGTTCTTC. Translating it yields CASSVVPSVAAGVNEQFF. This chain connects TRBV9 to TRBJ2-1; 8 nucleotides align to TRBD2. Germline V gene lookup returns CDR1 SGDLS and CDR2 YYNGEE. There are 18 residues in the CDR3. The V and J ends lost 0 bases and 7 bases, in that order; junction bases with no gene match: 15.

The chain recombines TRBV6-6 with TRBJ1-4; D is ambiguous. Between the trimmed V and J ends, which lost 6 bases and 2 bases, there was a span of 10 bases. Germline assignment: CDR1 MNHNY and CDR2 SVGAGI (reference sequence). This CDR3 has 14 amino acids. CDR3: CASRGSVTNEKLFF. The CDR3 DNA sequence: TGTGCCAGCAGGGGGTCGGTGACTAATGAAAAACTGTTTTTT.

This clonotype was seen a handful of times. The chain carries TRBV5-1 and TRBJ1-2; no clear D gene. CDR1 is SGHRS, CDR2 YFSETQ, per germline. The CDR3 covers 14 residues. Trimming stripped 4 bases from V and 6 bases from J, with 16 bases between. CDR3 region: CASSDKPLGNGYTF. The CDR3 DNA is TGCGCCAGCAGCGACAAACCCCTGGGGAATGGCTACACCTTC.

The V call is TRBV20-1, the J call TRBJ2-3; TRBD1 aligns across 7 bases. CDR1 is DFQATT and CDR2 is SNEGSKA in the germline V gene (reference sequence). V was clipped by 6 bases and J by 0 bases; unmatched bases: 6. This CDR3 is 14 amino acids long. Here the CDR3 DNA reads TGCAGTGCAGCAGGGGGTACTAGCACAGATACGCAGTATTTT. This codes for CSAAGGTSTDTQYF.

The chain uses TRBV4-2 and TRBJ1-3; a possible D gene is TRBD1 (5 bases). The germline V gene has CDR1 LGHNA and CDR2 YNFKEQ. The CDR3 contains 16 residues. Trimming left V 2 bases short and J 2 bases short, with 13 bases between. CDR3 nucleotides: TGTGCCAGCAGCCAATCGTGGGGGGGTGCTGGAAACACCATATATTTT. Translating it yields CASSQSWGGAGNTIYF.

This clonotype was counted at least ten times. The chain combines TRBV6-1 with TRBJ2-3; D ambiguous. The CDR3 has 15 amino acids. The V end was cut by 3 bases, the J end by 2 bases, with 12 bases between. Germline CDR1 MNHNS, CDR2 SASEGT. CDR3 coding DNA: TGTGCCAGCAGTGAGGATGGCTTCCCCACAGATACGCAGTATTTT. As protein: CASSEDGFPTDTQYF.

This chain uses TRBV28 with TRBJ2-7, with D perhaps being TRBD1 or TRBD2 (5 bases each). This CDR3 contains 14 residues. Trimming stripped 5 bases from V and 4 bases from J, with 15 bases between. Germline V CDR1 and CDR2: MDHEN, SYDVKM. This chain's CDR3 is CASSVPGSFYEQYF. The CDR3 DNA reads TGTGCCAGCAGTGTACCAGGGAGTTTTTACGAGCAGTACTTC.

V usage is TRBV29-1 and J usage is TRBJ2-7, with 14 bases matching TRBD2. V gave up 4 bases and J gave up 7 bases; unmatched junction bases: 21. The CDR3 has 19 amino acids. Germline-derived CDR1 and CDR2 are SQVTM and ANQGSEA. The CDR3 region is CSVGGLRGTSGRVYNEQYF. For the CDR3, the DNA is TGCAGCGTTGGGGGGTTAAGGGGGACTAGCGGGAGAGTATACAATGAGCAGTACTTC.

The J gene is TRBJ2-7, the V gene TRBV12-3 or TRBV12-4; the match to TRBD2 covers 7 bases. V lost 4 bases and J lost 1; bases outside the gene matches: 7. The length of the CDR3 is 15 residues. The CDR3 sequence: CASSSQAGLSYEQYF. The CDR3 nucleotides read TGTGCCAGCAGTTCCCAAGCGGGGCTTTCCTACGAGCAGTACTTC.

Of note for this clonotype: This may be a read error, as it is one base from a much larger clone. The chain combines TRBV29-1 with TRBJ2-7, with 9 bases that match TRBD1. With 0 bases clipped from V and 2 bases from J, the junction kept 2 bases outside the gene matches. Germline values: CDR1 SQVTM, CDR2 ANQGSEA. CDR3 length: 14 amino acids. The CDR3 loop is CSVEDGTGTYEQYF. Written as DNA, the CDR3 is TGCAGCGTTGAAGACGGGACAGGGACCTACGAGCAGTACTTC.

This clonotype was detected only a few times. The V gene is TRBV10-1, the J gene TRBJ2-5; 14 nucleotides match TRBD2. The ends lost 4 bases at V and 1 base at J; junction bases unmatched: 8. The CDR3 is made up of 18 amino acids. CDR1 and CDR2 from the germline V gene are WNHNN and SYGVQD (reference sequence). CDR3 in amino acids: CASSGTSGRTGIQETQYF. CDR3 coding DNA: TGCGCCAGCAGTGGGACTAGCGGGAGGACCGGAATCCAAGAGACCCAGTACTTC.

This clonotype was counted a few times. The rearrangement uses TRBV25-1 and TRBJ2-7, with TRBD2 matching 8 bases. V lost 3 bases, J lost 6 bases, and 19 bases stayed unmatched. Germline V gives CDR1 MGHDK, CDR2 SYGVNS. This CDR3 spans 18 amino acids. CDR3 DNA: TGTGCCAGCAGTGACCCCCGAGTCAGCGGGGGTTCCCGCGGCGAGCAGTACTTC. Protein product: CASSDPRVSGGSRGEQYF.

This chain uses TRBV5-4 with TRBJ2-1, with 16 bases fitting TRBD2. V lost 5 bases, J lost 1 base, and 12 bases stayed unmatched. The CDR3 extends over 20 amino acids. In germline, CDR1 is SGHNT, CDR2 YYREEE (reference sequence). The CDR3 sequence: CASSWGGGLAGGSSYNEQFF. CDR3 DNA sequence: TGTGCCAGCAGTTGGGGTGGGGGACTAGCGGGGGGGAGTTCCTACAATGAGCAGTTCTTC.

This chain links TRBV18 with TRBJ2-1; the D gene is possibly TRBD2 (5 bases). The closer fit of TRBJ2-7 to the DNA end suggests the J call may be wrong. Germline V gives CDR1 KGHSH, CDR2 LQKENI. The CDR3 runs to 17 residues. The CDR3 loop is CASSPRRSGSSYNEQYF. The CDR3 DNA follows: TGTGCCAGCTCACCACGACGCAGCGGAAGCTCCTACAATGAGCAGTACTTC.

There are a few counts of this clonotype. The J gene is TRBJ2-5, the V gene TRBV7-2; 11 bases map to TRBD2. This CDR3 region has 16 residues. Germline CDR1 and CDR2: SGHTA and FQGNSA. Trimming at V came to 0 bases and at J to 11 bases, leaving 11 bases not matched to a gene. CDR3 sequence (DNA): TGTGCCAGCAGCTTAGCGCGTCTAGCGGGAGGCGGGGAGCAGTACTTC. It specifies CASSLARLAGGGEQYF.

This clonotype was seen only a few times. The chain uses TRBV6-5 and TRBJ2-1; 8 bases line up with TRBD1. The CDR3 covers 15 residues. With V trimmed by 0 bases and J by 6 bases, 4 bases remained unmatched. Germline assignment: CDR1 MNHEY and CDR2 SVGAGI. The CDR3 DNA reads TGTGCCAGCAGTTACTCCAGGGGGCTTGGCAATGAGCAGTTCTTC. This gives the protein CASSYSRGLGNEQFF.

The chain employs TRBV24-1 and TRBJ2-3, with 7 bases that match TRBD2. Germline V gives CDR1 KGHDR, CDR2 SFDVKD. This CDR3 region has 13 residues. V trimming: 7 bases; J trimming: 7 bases; junction bases outside the gene matches: 7. CDR3 nucleotides: TGTGCCACCAGCCCCGGGGGGTCGAATACGCAGTATTTT. Translated, it gives CATSPGGSNTQYF.